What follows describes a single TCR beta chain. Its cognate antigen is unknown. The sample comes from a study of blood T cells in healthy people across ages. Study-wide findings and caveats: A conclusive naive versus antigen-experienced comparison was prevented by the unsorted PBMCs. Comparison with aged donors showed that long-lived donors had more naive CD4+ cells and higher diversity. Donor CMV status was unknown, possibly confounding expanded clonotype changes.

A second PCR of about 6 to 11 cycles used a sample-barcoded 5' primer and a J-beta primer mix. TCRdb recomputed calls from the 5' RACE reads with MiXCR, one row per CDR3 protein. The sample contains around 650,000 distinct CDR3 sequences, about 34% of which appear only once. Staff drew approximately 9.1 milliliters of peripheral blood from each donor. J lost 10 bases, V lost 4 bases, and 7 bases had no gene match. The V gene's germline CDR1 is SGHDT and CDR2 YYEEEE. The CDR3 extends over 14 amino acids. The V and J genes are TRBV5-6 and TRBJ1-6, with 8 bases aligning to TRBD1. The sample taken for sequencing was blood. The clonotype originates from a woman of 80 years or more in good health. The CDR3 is CASSLGQGWSPLHF. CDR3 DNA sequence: TGTGCCAGCAGCCTCGGACAGGGCTGGTCACCCCTCCACTTT.